Listed below are T cell receptor beta chains from one sample, sequenced in a study of cytomegalovirus exposure and HLA in healthy donors. Using immunoSEQ multiplex PCR, the repertoire was profiled, and TCRdb retains in-frame clones only, with some absent. Among approximately 120,000 clones listed, 89% were seen once. The specimen was PBMCs. These receptors were taken from a woman under 30 in good health and CMV-seronegative. The CDR3 runs from the conserved cysteine through the conserved F or W. The order of the fields is V gene, J gene, CDR3 length, clone size, D gene, CDR3 protein, CDR3 DNA. D genes are given only for firm matches. Not all rows give a size; the values are once, few, many and, for expanded clones, a class.

TRBV7-8	TRBJ1-2	17	.	.	CASSLMPGNPRLEGYTF	TGTGCCAGCAGCCTAATGCCGGGGAATCCACGGCTTGAGGGCTACACCTTC
TRBV7-2	TRBJ2-1	14	.	TRBD2	CASSQGLGYNEQFF	TGTGCCAGCAGCCAAGGACTAGGGTACAATGAGCAGTTCTTC
TRBV11-2	TRBJ1-2	13	.	.	CASSLSQGDGYTF	TGTGCCAGCAGCTTGAGTCAGGGCGATGGCTACACCTTC
TRBV21-1	TRBJ2-7	11	.	.	CASRGRGEQYF	TGTGCCAGCAGGGGGAGGGGGGAGCAGTACTTC
TRBV28	TRBJ1-4	14	.	.	CASRLGPLDEKLFF	TGTGCCAGCAGACTAGGGCCCCTTGATGAAAAACTGTTTTTT
TRBV27	TRBJ1-6	15	.	TRBD1	CASSLSARGLSPLHF	TGTGCCAGCAGTTTATCTGCCAGGGGGTTGTCACCCCTCCACTTT
TRBV30	TRBJ2-1	13	.	.	CAWSEGVYNEQFF	TGTGCCTGGAGCGAGGGGGTCTACAATGAGCAGTTCTTC
TRBV28	TRBJ2-3	13	once	.	CASSQPQGDSTHF	TGTGCCAGCAGTCAACCCCAGGGGGACTCAACTCATTTT
TRBV7-9	TRBJ2-2	15	once	.	CASGPQGSATGELFF	TGTGCCAGCGGCCCACAGGGATCGGCCACCGGGGAGCTGTTTTTT
TRBV7-9	TRBJ2-3	14	.	TRBD1	CASSLVRGPDTQYF	TGTGCCAGCAGCTTAGTCAGGGGGCCAGATACGCAGTATTTT
TRBV13	TRBJ2-7	14	once	.	CASSRREISYEQYF	TGTGCCAGCAGCCGAAGAGAAATATCCTACGAGCAGTACTTC
TRBV4-3	TRBJ2-5	16	.	.	CASSQDRRQSGETQYF	TGCGCCAGCAGCCAAGATCGGAGACAGTCGGGCGAGACCCAGTACTTC
TRBV7-6	TRBJ2-7	17	.	.	CASSSGTDTGSSYEQYF	TGTGCCAGCAGCTCCGGGACGGACACCGGGAGCTCCTACGAGCAGTACTTC
TRBV2	TRBJ2-7	12	few	.	CASHRDLDEQYF	TGTGCCAGCCACAGGGACCTAGACGAGCAGTACTTC
TRBV5-1	TRBJ1-6	15	.	TRBD1	CASSWDRGTGSPLHF	TGCGCCAGCAGCTGGGACAGGGGGACGGGTTCACCCCTCCACTTT